One and the same sample provided the 27 T cell receptor beta chains below, sequenced in a study of cytomegalovirus exposure and HLA in healthy donors. Vbeta (60) and Jbeta (13) primers were used in the PCR. Using immunoSEQ multiplex PCR, the repertoire was profiled, and TCRdb retains in-frame clones only, with some absent. The sample lists about 160,000 clones; more than 65% were seen once. The source material was PBMCs. All receptors derive from a man aged 18 to 30 in good health and CMV-seropositive.

This clone occurred a few times. The J gene is TRBJ2-7, the V gene TRBV18, with TRBD1 as a possible D gene (5 bases). This CDR3 is built from 14 residues. Germline V gives CDR1 KGHSH, CDR2 LQKENI. Trimming shortened V by 1 base and J by 5 bases, and 12 bases separated the two germline ends. Written as DNA, the CDR3 is TGTGCCAGCTCACCACAGAGTCAGGGCCACGAGCAGTACGTC. This codes for CASSPQSQGHEQYV.

The rearrangement joins TRBV19 to TRBJ2-2, with a weak D call TRBD1 (6 bases). Germline CDR1 and CDR2: LNHDA and SQIVND (reference sequence). CDR3 length equals 16 residues. V shed 0 bases and J shed 5 bases, with 13 bases lying between them. Here the CDR3 DNA reads TGTGCCAGTAGTATAGATCGTAAGAGGGGGACCGGGGAGCTGTTTTTT. It is translated as CASSIDRKRGTGELFF.

The V call is TRBV11-2, the J call TRBJ1-5; D is unresolved. The CDR3 spans 14 residues. Trimming removed 2 bases at V and 1 base at J, with 6 bases between. Germline assignment: CDR1 SGHAT and CDR2 FQNNGV. CDR3 DNA sequence: TGTGCCAGCAGCTTATCCAGGAGCAATCAGCCCCAGCATTTT. As protein: CASSLSRSNQPQHF.

The chain links TRBV2 to TRBJ1-1; TRBD1 is a possible D gene (6 bases). The CDR3 totals 14 residues. Germline CDR1 is SNHLY and CDR2 is FYNNEI. V lost 1 base and J lost 1, with 7 bases in between. The CDR3, as DNA: TGTGCCAGCAGTGAAGGGGGGCGGAACACTGAAGCTTTCTTT. This translates into CASSEGGRNTEAFF.

V usage is TRBV28 and J usage is TRBJ1-1; TRBD1 is a possible D gene (5 bases). The germline CDR1 and CDR2 sequences are MDHEN and SYDVKM. The CDR3 is 13 residues long. V lost 10 bases to trimming and J lost 0 bases, with 12 bases between them. CDR3: CATVRGVNTEAFF. CDR3 DNA sequence: TGTGCCACCGTTCGGGGGGTGAACACTGAAGCTTTCTTT.

This clone was counted only a few times. The chain recombines TRBV6-6 with TRBJ1-2, with 7 bases identical to TRBD1. The CDR3 covers 13 residues. The V gene's germline CDR1 is MNHNY and CDR2 SVGAGI (reference sequence). Trimming removed 6 bases from V and 2 bases from J; junction bases left unmatched: 3. CDR3 nucleotides: TGTGCCAGCAGCCTGGACAGGAACTATGGCTACACCTTC. The encoded protein is CASSLDRNYGYTF.

This chain links TRBV27 with TRBJ1-4; tentative D call: TRBD1 (5 bases). This CDR3 spans 13 amino acids. Germline CDR1 MNHEY, CDR2 SMNVEV (reference sequence). The germline V and J ends were trimmed by 3 bases and 8 bases, with 10 bases remaining between them. CDR3 sequence (DNA): TGTGCCAGCAGTTTGGGGCTCTTGGAAAAACTGTTTTTT. Its protein product is CASSLGLLEKLFF.

The chain has TRBV5-6 and TRBJ2-3; 8 bases fit TRBD1. Trimming took 2 bases from V and 2 from J; bases not matched to a gene: 4. This CDR3 is built from 15 residues. Germline lookup yields CDR1 SGHDT and CDR2 YYEEEE. The CDR3 region is CASSFRDRHTDTQYF. In nucleotides, the CDR3 is TGTGCCAGCAGCTTCCGGGACAGGCACACAGATACGCAGTATTTT.

This clone was seen only a few times. The CDR3 is CASRTVGVNTEAFF. The CDR3, as DNA: TGTGCCAGCAGGACTGTCGGGGTGAACACTGAAGCTTTCTTT. The chain is built from TRBV6-1 and TRBJ1-1; no clear D. This CDR3 contains 14 residues. Trimming shortened V by 6 bases and J by 0 bases, and 11 bases separated the two germline ends. The germline V gene has CDR1 MNHNS and CDR2 SASEGT.

The rearrangement links TRBV28 to TRBJ2-6; a possible D gene is TRBD1 (6 bases). The CDR3 consists of 16 residues. CDR1 MDHEN and CDR2 SYDVKM come from the germline V gene. Trimming removed 5 bases at V and 0 bases at J, with 11 bases between. CDR3 DNA sequence: TGTGCCAGCAGTCGAGCAGGGGTCTCTGGGGCCAACGTCCTGACTTTC. It encodes CASSRAGVSGANVLTF.

This chain connects TRBV9 to TRBJ1-4, with a weak D call TRBD1 (6 bases). This CDR3 contains 14 residues. V was shortened by 8 bases and J by 2 bases, with 13 bases between the two germline ends. CDR1 SGDLS and CDR2 YYNGEE come from the germline V gene. The CDR3 nucleotides are TGTGCCAGTGGGGGGGCACTGACTAATGAAAAACTGTTTTTT. This translates into CASGGALTNEKLFF.

The chain joins TRBV5-6 to TRBJ2-5; D possibly corresponds to TRBD2 (6 bases). Germline CDR1 is SGHDT and CDR2 is YYEEEE. V gave up 4 bases and J gave up 1 base, with 14 bases separating them. The CDR3 is made up of 15 amino acids. The CDR3: CASSQYRDFQETQYF. The CDR3 DNA reads TGTGCCAGCAGCCAATACCGGGACTTCCAAGAGACCCAGTACTTC.

The V call is TRBV7-3, the J call TRBJ1-3; D uncertain. The CDR3 has 13 amino acids. Germline lookup yields CDR1 SGHTA and CDR2 FQGTGA. The V gene lost 3 bases and the J gene lost 3 bases, with 6 bases spanning the gap. The CDR3 nucleotides are TGTGCCAGCAGCTTGGCAGATGGAAACACCATATATTTT. This codes for CASSLADGNTIYF.

The chain has TRBV14 and TRBJ2-7; perhaps TRBD2 as D (5 bases). CDR3 length equals 16 residues. Germline CDR1 SGHDN, CDR2 FVKESK. V dropped 0 bases and J dropped 0 bases, with 12 bases sitting between them. In DNA, the CDR3 is TGTGCCAGCAGCCAAGATAAGGACTCCTGCTCCTACGAGCAGTACGTC. Translating gives CASSQDKDSCSYEQYV.

The chain is built from TRBV10-2 and TRBJ1-1; perhaps TRBD1 as D (6 bases). Germline lookup yields CDR1 WSHSY and CDR2 SAAADI. V lost 10 bases, J lost 0 bases, and 12 bases lay in between. The CDR3 runs 13 residues. CDR3 coding DNA: TGCGCCATACAGGGAGCTTTGAACACTGAAGCTTTCTTT. This translates into CAIQGALNTEAFF.

The V and J genes are TRBV19 and TRBJ1-2, with TRBD1 matching over 10 bases. V gave up 5 bases and J gave up 4 bases; unmatched junction bases: 10. The CDR3 is 16 amino acids. Germline loops: CDR1 LNHDA, CDR2 SQIVND (reference sequence). CDR3 amino acids: CASSPRDRGSFYGYTF. In DNA, the CDR3 is TGTGCCAGTAGTCCGCGGGACAGGGGCTCGTTCTATGGCTACACCTTC.

In this sample, this clone turned up a few times. The J gene is TRBJ1-2, the V gene TRBV5-6; D not certain. The CDR3 has 12 residues. Germline V gives CDR1 SGHDT, CDR2 YYEEEE. With 5 bases removed from V and 8 bases from J, the gap between germline ends came to 13 bases. For the CDR3, the DNA is TGTGCCAGCAGTCTCCCGGTGGAGGGCTACACCTTC. Protein sequence: CASSLPVEGYTF.

This chain joins TRBV5-1 and TRBJ2-5, with D perhaps matching TRBD2 (6 bases). Trimming cost V 4 bases and J 4 bases, with 17 bases left between them. CDR3 length: 15 residues. CDR1 SGHRS and CDR2 YFSETQ come from the germline V gene. In DNA, the CDR3 is TGCGCCAGCAGCGCCCCCGGAGGACTAAGAGAGACCCAGTACTTC. Protein product: CASSAPGGLRETQYF.

This chain joins TRBV19 and TRBJ2-3; 7 nucleotides align to TRBD2. From germline, CDR1 is LNHDA and CDR2 SQIVND (reference sequence). The J segment lost 6 bases and the V segment lost 6 bases, leaving 12 bases of the junction unmatched. This CDR3 is built from 15 residues. The CDR3 spells CASRPGEGLRDTQYF. The DNA for the CDR3 is TGTGCCAGTAGGCCCGGGGAGGGCTTGAGGGATACGCAGTATTTT.

This clone appeared once. The chain couples TRBV6-5 to TRBJ2-1, with 14 bases matching TRBD2. Unmatched junction bases numbered 8, after V lost 7 bases and J lost 9 bases. The CDR3 covers 15 residues. Germline-derived CDR1 and CDR2 are MNHEY and SVGAGI. CDR3 DNA sequence: TGTGCCAGCACTCTGACTAGCGGGAGGGCAGGTGAGCAGTTCTTC. Translating it yields CASTLTSGRAGEQFF.

The chain links TRBV7-8 to TRBJ1-2; weak D call: TRBD1 (6 bases). The CDR3 is 15 amino acids. Trimming took 4 bases from V and 4 from J, leaving 16 bases between them. The germline V gene has CDR1 SGHVS and CDR2 FQNEAQ. The CDR3: CASSSAGGGVYGYTF. CDR3 sequence (DNA): TGTGCCAGCAGCTCGGCGGGGGGGGGCGTCTATGGCTACACCTTC.

J is TRBJ2-2 and V is TRBV13; 9 bases match TRBD1. This CDR3 is 21 amino acids long. Germline assignment: CDR1 PRHDT and CDR2 FYEKMQ (reference sequence). V lost 1 base to trimming and J lost 4 bases; unmatched junction nucleotides: 19. The CDR3 DNA sequence: TGTGCCAGCAGCTTAGATCCGGGACAGGGTCTCTCCACCACCCCCACCGGGGAGCTGTTTTTT. Protein sequence: CASSLDPGQGLSTTPTGELFF.

This clone was observed a few times. The V gene is TRBV6-6, the J gene TRBJ1-2; D perhaps matches TRBD1 (6 bases). Trimming shortened V by 4 bases and J by 6 bases, and 15 bases separated the two germline ends. From germline, CDR1 is MNHNY and CDR2 SVGAGI (reference sequence). This CDR3 has 14 amino acids. The CDR3 DNA follows: TGTGCCAGCAGTTTAAATAACAGGGTTGATGGCTACACCTTC. It translates to CASSLNNRVDGYTF.

The genes are TRBV9 and TRBJ2-5; TRBD1 aligns across 11 bases. Germline V gene sequence: CDR1 SGDLS, CDR2 YYNGEE. This CDR3 contains 17 residues. The junction had 13 bases not matched to a gene; V was cut back by 4 bases and J by 5 bases. CDR3 DNA: TGTGCCAGCAGCCCCAGAGACGGACAGGGGGCGCGGGAGACCCAGTACTTC. Translating it yields CASSPRDGQGARETQYF.

This clone showed up just a few times. V usage is TRBV10-2 and J usage is TRBJ1-1, with TRBD1 as a possible D gene (5 bases). CDR3 length: 11 amino acids. The V gene lost 8 bases and the J gene lost 9 bases, with 13 bases spanning the gap. Germline values: CDR1 WSHSY, CDR2 SAAADI. CDR3: CASDHGGQAFF. The CDR3 region has the DNA TGCGCCAGCGACCACGGGGGACAAGCTTTCTTT.

The chain combines TRBV6-1 with TRBJ1-4; D unresolved. Germline values: CDR1 MNHNS, CDR2 SASEGT. V lost 0 bases to trimming and J lost 4 bases, with 9 bases between them. The CDR3 totals 15 residues. The CDR3 here is CASSEAYGHNEKLFF. The CDR3 nucleotides read TGTGCCAGCAGTGAAGCTTACGGTCATAATGAAAAACTGTTTTTT.

This clone was counted only a few times. The J gene is TRBJ2-7, the V gene TRBV10-3; 9 positions match TRBD2. CDR3 length: 14 amino acids. Germline CDR1 is ENHRY and CDR2 is SYGVKD. Trimming at V came to 11 bases and at J to 4 bases, leaving 12 bases not matched to a gene. The DNA of the CDR3 is TGTGCCGCTGGGGGGTCTAGCGGGGTATACGAGCAGTACGTC. Its translation: CAAGGSSGVYEQYV.